This T cell receptor beta chain was sequenced for a study of low-dose radiotherapy and immunotherapy resistance in tumors. Looking at the study overall: Each patient was administered nivolumab intravenously at 240 mg, which was a flat dose, every two weeks, along with intravenous ipilimumab at 1 mg/kg every six weeks. Patients took aspirin 300 mg by mouth once daily. This continued for four cycles, starting on cycle 1 day 1. The authors gave intravenous cyclophosphamide 200 mg/m2 every two weeks, one day before radiation and immunotherapy.

The table lists this clonotype with many counts. With V trimmed by 3 bases and J by 1 base, 9 bases remained unmatched. This CDR3 is built from 18 residues. Germline-derived CDR1 and CDR2 are KGHSH and LQKENI. Specified time point: after trial treatment. Treatment indicated: LDRT plus nivolumab, ipilimumab, low-dose cyclophosphamide and aspirin (RACIN trial). Donors received nivolumab, ipilimumab, aspirin, low-dose cyclophosphamide and low-dose radiotherapy. First-strand cDNA used TRAV- and TRBV-specific primers, covering alpha and beta chains. The PCR that amplified TCRs ran for around 21 cycles, relying on a constant-region primer and a V-primer adapter. Each CDR3 protein gets one entry after TCRdb re-called the reads with MiXCR. The data show just over 90,000 distinct CDR3 sequences, with approximately 22% seen just once and roughly 13% held by the top ten.

The chain joins TRBV18 to TRBJ2-6; 7 bases fit TRBD1. The source material was PBMCs, sampled after low-dose radiotherapy plus immunotherapy. This clonotype was obtained from a female donor with ovarian cancer. CDR3 coding DNA: TGTGCCAGCTCACCTGGCAACAGGGGTGCTTCTGGGGCCAACGTCCTGACTTTC. Translating it yields CASSPGNRGASGANVLTF.